The 27 T cell receptor beta chains reported below all come from one sample, sequenced in a study of CD8 T cells in Susac syndrome. An input of about 0.45 to 1 ug of RNA was subjected to reverse transcription using random hexamers. TCRdb analysed the immunoSEQ multiplex PCR reads with MiXCR anew, one entry per CDR3 protein. In the table there are 160,000 or so distinct CDR3 sequences, just under 97% of which are singletons. What was sequenced was CD8+ T cells from PBMCs. The receptors were sampled from a human donor with multiple sclerosis.

The CDR3 spells CASSGQEDTQYF. The CDR3, as DNA: TGTGCCAGCAGCGGGCAGGAAGATACGCAGTATTTT. V usage is TRBV7-9 and J usage is TRBJ2-3, with D uncertain. This CDR3 contains 12 residues. Germline CDR1 is SEHNR and CDR2 is FQNEAQ (reference sequence). The ends were cut back, 5 bases at V and 5 bases at J, with 8 bases in the middle. Looking up the rest from reference TRBV7-9 and TRBJ2-3 gives the full variable domain: DTGVSQNPRHKITKRGQNVTFRCDPISEHNRLYWYRQTLGQGPEFLTYFQNEAQLEKSRLLSDRFSAERPKGSFSTLEIQRTEQGDSAMYLCASSGQEDTQYFGPGTRLTVL.

The chain joins TRBV3-1 to TRBJ2-1; TRBD2 matches at 9 bases. The CDR3 extends over 18 amino acids. V was pared by 0 bases and J by 5 bases, with 11 bases of the junction left unmatched. Germline-derived CDR1 and CDR2 are LGHDT and YNNKEL (reference sequence). This CDR3 is CASSQESPSGGTDNEQFF. The DNA of the CDR3 is TGTGCCAGCAGCCAAGAATCCCCCAGCGGGGGGACCGACAATGAGCAGTTCTTC.

The chain combines TRBV13 with TRBJ2-7, with TRBD2 identical over 11 bases. The germline V gene encodes CDR1 PRHDT and CDR2 FYEKMQ (reference sequence). The CDR3 totals 16 residues. The V gene end was trimmed by 5 bases and the J gene end by 7 bases; junction bases not matched to a gene: 13. CDR3 sequence reads: CASSGRNGTSGGEQYF. Here the CDR3 DNA reads TGTGCCAGCAGCGGACGAAACGGGACTAGCGGAGGGGAGCAGTACTTC. Full variable domain (missing parts from reference TRBV13 and TRBJ2-7): AAGVIQSPRHLIKEKRETATLKCYPIPRHDTVYWYQQGPGQDPQFLISFYEKMQSDKGSIPDRFSAQQFSDYHSELNMSSLELGDSALYFCASSGRNGTSGGEQYFGPGTRLTVT.

The chain is built from TRBV30 and TRBJ1-5; D unclear. Trimming removed 6 bases from V and 5 bases from J, with 17 bases in between. Germline CDR1 is GTSNPN and CDR2 is SVGIG (reference sequence). The CDR3 is made up of 14 amino acids. The DNA for the CDR3 is TGTGCCTGCGACTCGGGGTCAGGCGATCAGCCCCAGCATTTT. Translated, it gives CACDSGSGDQPQHF.

The V gene is TRBV20-1, the J gene TRBJ1-1; weak D call: TRBD1 (6 bases). CDR3 size: 14 residues. The germline gives CDR1 DFQATT, CDR2 SNEGSKA (reference sequence). Trimming took 3 bases from V and 0 from J, leaving 11 bases between them. CDR3 sequence: CSASRTVMNTEAFF. Here the CDR3 DNA reads TGCAGTGCTAGTAGGACAGTTATGAACACTGAAGCTTTCTTT.

The rearrangement uses TRBV7-9 and TRBJ1-2, with D possibly matching TRBD1 (5 bases). Germline values: CDR1 SEHNR, CDR2 FQNEAQ (reference sequence). V lost 5 bases to trimming and J lost 9 bases, with 22 bases between them. CDR3 length equals 15 residues. The CDR3 nucleotides read TGTGCCAGCAGCCCTGCGAGCCAGGGCAGTAGGAGCTACACCTTC. It translates to CASSPASQGSRSYTF.

This chain connects TRBV27 to TRBJ1-5; D call uncertain. V was trimmed by 0 bases and J by 7 bases, leaving 13 bases between them. Germline lookup yields CDR1 MNHEY and CDR2 SMNVEV (reference sequence). This CDR3 has 15 amino acids. The CDR3 loop reads CASSLSRGSGQPQHF. In DNA, the CDR3 is TGTGCCAGCAGTTTATCGAGAGGGTCGGGACAGCCCCAGCATTTT.

This chain connects TRBV27 to TRBJ1-5; D is undetermined. The CDR3 is 16 residues long. The V end lost 5 bases, the J end lost 1 base, and 15 bases lay between the germline ends. Per germline, CDR1 MNHEY and CDR2 SMNVEV (reference sequence). The CDR3 reads CASSPLTEISNQPQHF. The CDR3 nucleotides read TGTGCCAGCAGTCCACTAACAGAAATCAGCAATCAGCCCCAGCATTTT.

The table lists this clonotype with a count of one. The chain uses TRBV6-6 and TRBJ2-7, with D hard to call. The V gene's germline CDR1 is MNHNY and CDR2 SVGAGI (reference sequence). This CDR3 comprises 13 residues. With 5 bases removed from V and 1 base from J, the gap between germline ends came to 9 bases. CDR3 sequence reads: CASSNFRSYEQYV. Here the CDR3 DNA reads TGTGCCAGCAGTAATTTCCGGTCCTACGAGCAGTACGTC.

This clonotype appeared once. CDR3 residues: CASSAPTGGNEKLFF. The CDR3 DNA follows: TGTGCCAGCAGTGCCCCGACAGGGGGAAATGAAAAACTGTTTTTT. The chain combines TRBV7-9 with TRBJ1-4, with TRBD1 identical over 9 bases. The CDR3 runs 15 residues. The V and J ends lost 6 bases and 5 bases, in that order; junction bases with no gene match: 7. CDR1 is SEHNR, CDR2 FQNEAQ, per germline (reference sequence).

This chain links TRBV29-1 with TRBJ2-2, with D perhaps given as TRBD1 or TRBD2 (6 bases each). The CDR3 consists of 14 residues. Germline assignment: CDR1 SQVTM and CDR2 ANQGSEA. Trimming shortened V by 6 bases and J by 6 bases, and 17 bases separated the two germline ends. CDR3 sequence: CSVASGGRAGELFF. The CDR3 nucleotides read TGCAGCGTCGCGTCTGGGGGGCGCGCCGGGGAGCTGTTTTTT.

J is TRBJ2-7 and V is TRBV7-9, with D hard to call. CDR1 is SEHNR, CDR2 FQNEAQ, per germline (reference sequence). The CDR3 runs to 13 residues. With 5 bases removed from V and 4 bases from J, the gap between germline ends came to 12 bases. CDR3 sequence (DNA): TGTGCCAGCAGCCCCAAGGACCATTACGAGCAGTACGTC. This sequence encodes CASSPKDHYEQYV.

The V gene is TRBV28, the J gene TRBJ1-6, with D unclear. The CDR3 covers 13 residues. V was pared by 1 base and J by 8 bases, with 6 bases between. Per germline, CDR1 MDHEN and CDR2 SYDVKM. CDR3 in amino acids: CASSLSGHSPLHF. The CDR3 DNA reads TGTGCCAGCAGTTTATCTGGCCATTCACCCCTCCACTTT.

The chain joins TRBV12-3 or TRBV12-4 to TRBJ1-1; D is unresolved. The CDR3 totals 13 residues. V lost 3 bases and J 3 bases, leaving 8 bases between the germline ends. CDR3 DNA sequence: TGTGCCAGCAGTTTCCTAAAATACACTGAAGCTTTCTTT. It translates to CASSFLKYTEAFF.

V usage is TRBV27 and J usage is TRBJ2-7; 7 bases are a match to TRBD2. CDR3 length: 12 residues. The ends lost 5 bases at V and 6 bases at J; junction bases unmatched: 4. CDR1 is MNHEY, CDR2 SMNVEV, per germline (reference sequence). Here the CDR3 DNA reads TGTGCCAGCAGTCCCCCTAGCGGCGAGCAGTACTTC. Translated: CASSPPSGEQYF.

This chain links TRBV29-1 with TRBJ2-3, with TRBD2 as a possible D gene (5 bases). The CDR3 contains 14 residues. V was pared by 4 bases and J by 4 bases, with 15 bases between. Germline CDR1 and CDR2: SQVTM and ANQGSEA. The CDR3 coding sequence is TGCAGCGTTGTAGTACCCGACTATTCAGATACGCAGTATTTT. Protein product: CSVVVPDYSDTQYF.

The gene calls are TRBV5-6 and TRBJ1-1; D is ambiguous. Germline CDR1 reads SGHDT; CDR2 reads YYEEEE. Trimming took 1 base from V and 4 from J, leaving 5 bases between them. The CDR3 spans 12 residues. CDR3 DNA: TGTGCCAGCAGCTTGTTGAGCACTGAAGCTTTCTTT. Translated: CASSLLSTEAFF.

The V call is TRBV29-1, the J call TRBJ2-5, with TRBD2 matching 11 bases. CDR1 and CDR2 (germline): SQVTM, ANQGSEA. CDR3 length: 14 amino acids. Losses at the gene ends were 6 bases for V and 1 base for J; bases not matched to a gene: 4. The CDR3 sequence is CSVRLAGGQETQYF. CDR3 sequence (DNA): TGCAGCGTAAGGCTAGCGGGGGGCCAAGAGACCCAGTACTTC.

The chain couples TRBV20-1 to TRBJ2-3, with 7 positions matching TRBD2. Looked up from germline, CDR1 is DFQATT and CDR2 is SNEGSKA (reference sequence). Trimming took 1 base from V and 0 from J; bases not matched to a gene: 4. The CDR3 is 15 residues long. The CDR3 DNA reads as TGCAGTGCTAGAGGACTAGCCAGAAGCACAGATACGCAGTATTTT. Translating it yields CSARGLARSTDTQYF.

The gene calls are TRBV20-1 and TRBJ2-7; weak D call: TRBD1 (5 bases). The CDR3 consists of 12 residues. V lost 3 bases and J 2 bases, leaving 8 bases between the germline ends. Germline CDR1 DFQATT, CDR2 SNEGSKA (reference sequence). The CDR3 DNA sequence: TGCAGTGCTAGTCGACAGACCTACGAGCAGTACGTC. This encodes CSASRQTYEQYV.

With regard to this clonotype: The junction does not match germline at one end; this may be a read error. The chain is built from TRBV7-9 and TRBJ2-1, with D perhaps TRBD1 (6 bases). CDR1 is SEHNR, CDR2 FQNEAQ, per germline (reference sequence). This CDR3 has 13 residues. The CDR3 nucleotides read TGTGCCAGCAGCGCAAATGCAGGGGATTTGAGGGTCTTC. Its translation is CASSANAGDLRVF.

This rearrangement joins TRBV13 to TRBJ1-3; D is unresolved. Trimming pared 6 bases from V and 3 bases from J, leaving 3 bases between. The V gene's germline CDR1 is PRHDT and CDR2 FYEKMQ (reference sequence). The CDR3 runs to 11 residues. The CDR3 bases are TGTGCCAGCAGTTTTGGAAACACCATATATTTT. As protein: CASSFGNTIYF.

The V gene is TRBV20-1, the J gene TRBJ2-7; D gene uncertain. This CDR3 contains 14 residues. With 6 bases removed from V and 4 bases from J, the gap between germline ends came to 19 bases. Per germline, CDR1 DFQATT and CDR2 SNEGSKA (reference sequence). The CDR3 is CSARNPTTSYEQYF. The CDR3 bases are TGCAGTGCCAGGAACCCTACAACTTCATACGAGCAGTACTTC.

The chain joins TRBV20-1 to TRBJ1-2; the match to TRBD1 covers 7 bases. The CDR3 contains 11 residues. Germline CDR1 is DFQATT and CDR2 is SNEGSKA (reference sequence). After removal of 6 bases from V and 4 bases from J, the junction contained 2 bases not matched to a gene. CDR3 in DNA: TGCAGTGCCCCAGGGGGCTATGGCTACACCTTC. Translated: CSAPGGYGYTF.

The sample holds a few counts of this clonotype. This sequence joins TRBV30 and TRBJ2-1; no clear D. CDR1 and CDR2 from the germline V gene are GTSNPN and SVGIG (reference sequence). The V end was cut by 0 bases, the J end by 6 bases, with 9 bases between. The CDR3 has 13 residues. The CDR3 region is CAWSVSDFNEQFF. The CDR3 coding sequence is TGTGCCTGGAGTGTGTCAGACTTCAATGAGCAGTTCTTC.

J is TRBJ2-3 and V is TRBV6-5, with TRBD2 identical over 8 bases. V lost 0 bases, J lost 1 base, and 3 bases stayed unmatched. The CDR3 runs to 16 residues. CDR1 MNHEY and CDR2 SVGAGI come from the germline V gene. In DNA form, the CDR3 reads TGTGCCAGCAGTTACTCCCTTAGCGGGGGCACAGATACGCAGTATTTT. It specifies CASSYSLSGGTDTQYF.

The chain combines TRBV7-9 with TRBJ1-5; D gene unclear. Germline-derived CDR1 and CDR2 are SEHNR and FQNEAQ (reference sequence). Trimming pared 4 bases from V and 5 bases from J, leaving 9 bases between. The CDR3 loop spans 13 amino acids. CDR3 coding DNA: TGTGCCAGCAGCTCCGCAGGCGATCAGCCCCAGCATTTT. Its translation is CASSSAGDQPQHF.